Here is one TCR beta chain with its context. This table comes from immunoSEQ multiplex PCR, and its TCRdb copy is limited to in-frame clones, with some not included. The repertoire consists of 200,000 to 250,000 clones, with 85% to 90% occurring once and the leading ten covering 0.87%. This sample is part of a study of blood T cell repertoires in COVID-19. The overall study: Researchers got acute and convalescent COVID-19 samples from the United States, Italy and Spain.

The source material was PBMCs or T cells enriched from blood (not recorded which). The source is a man aged 50-59 years who had been exposed to COVID-19.

CDR3 amino acids: CASSRRTSSYTDTQYF. The CDR3 DNA reads as TGTGCCAGCAGTCGAAGGACTAGCTCCTACACAGATACGCAGTATTTT. The chain is built from TRBV6-6 and TRBJ2-3; 8 positions match TRBD2. The CDR3 sequence is 16 residues long. J gave up 2 bases and V 5 bases, and 9 bases lay outside the gene matches. From germline, CDR1 is MNHNY and CDR2 SVGAGI (reference sequence).